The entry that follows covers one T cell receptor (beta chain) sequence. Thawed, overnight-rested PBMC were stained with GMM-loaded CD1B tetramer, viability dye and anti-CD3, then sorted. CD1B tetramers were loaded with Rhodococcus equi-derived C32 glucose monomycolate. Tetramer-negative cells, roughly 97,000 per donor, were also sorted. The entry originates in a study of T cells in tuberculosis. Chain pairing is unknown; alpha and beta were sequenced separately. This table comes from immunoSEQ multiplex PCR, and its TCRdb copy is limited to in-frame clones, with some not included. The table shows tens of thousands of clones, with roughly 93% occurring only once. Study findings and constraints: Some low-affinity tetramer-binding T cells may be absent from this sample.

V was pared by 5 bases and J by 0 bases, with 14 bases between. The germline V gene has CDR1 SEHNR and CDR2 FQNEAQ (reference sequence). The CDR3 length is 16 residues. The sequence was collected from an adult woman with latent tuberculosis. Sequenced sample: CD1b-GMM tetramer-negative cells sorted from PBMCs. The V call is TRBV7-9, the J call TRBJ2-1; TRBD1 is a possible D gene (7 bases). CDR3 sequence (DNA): TGTGCCAGCAGCGGGCAGGGGGGCGTCTCCTACAATGAGCAGTTCTTC. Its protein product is CASSGQGGVSYNEQFF.